The TCR beta chain described here comes from a study of T cells in Graves' hyperthyroidism and ophthalmopathy. The source material, RNA transcripts, was used to amplify TCR beta CDR3 regions. A first-round RT-PCR of the TCR CDR3 used the HTBI primer set. TCRdb recomputed calls from the multiplex PCR reads with MiXCR, one row per CDR3 protein. Of approximately 420,000 distinct CDR3 sequences listed, more than 13% were seen once; the top ten hold around a third. CDR1 is SGHNT and CDR2 is YYREEE in the germline V gene (reference sequence). Trimming removed 4 bases from V and 2 bases from J, with 13 bases in between. The CDR3 totals 16 residues. The hyperthyroidism was newly diagnosed and had lasted under 2 months; the patients were aged 18 to 65. PBMCs were sourced from around 10 ml fresh peripheral blood. Notes on this clonotype: The antigen is undetermined.

Study-wide points: The model forecast ophthalmopathy, anticipating it by a median roughly 6.3 months before onset.

This TCR was sampled from a woman aged 25 to 45 with Graves' hyperthyroidism. Material: blood. J is TRBJ2-6 and V is TRBV5-4, with D perhaps matching TRBD1 (6 bases). The CDR3 protein is CASSGRQVAGANVLTF. The CDR3 DNA is TGTGCCAGCAGCGGAAGACAGGTAGCTGGGGCCAACGTCCTGACTTTC.